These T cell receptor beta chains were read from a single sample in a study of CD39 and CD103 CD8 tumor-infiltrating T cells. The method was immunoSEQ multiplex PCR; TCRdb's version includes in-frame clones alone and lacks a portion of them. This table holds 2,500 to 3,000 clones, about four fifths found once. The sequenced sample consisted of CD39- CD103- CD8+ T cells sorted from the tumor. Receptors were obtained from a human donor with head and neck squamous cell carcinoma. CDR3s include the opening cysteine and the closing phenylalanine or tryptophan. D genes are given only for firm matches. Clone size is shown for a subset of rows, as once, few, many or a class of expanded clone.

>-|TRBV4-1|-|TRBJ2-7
CASSQESDTIFYEQYF
TGCGCCAGCAGCCAAGAGAGTGACACCATTTTTTACGAGCAGTACTTC
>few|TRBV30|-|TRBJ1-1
CAWSVQGWAEAFF
TGTGCCTGGAGTGTACAGGGTTGGGCTGAAGCTTTCTTT
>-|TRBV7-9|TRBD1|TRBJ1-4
CASSLWTGEKLFF
TGTGCCAGCAGCTTATGGACAGGGGAAAAACTGTTTTTT
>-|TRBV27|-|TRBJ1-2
CASSEGGPPSF
TGTGCCAGCTCGGAAGGGGGACCGCCCTCCTTC
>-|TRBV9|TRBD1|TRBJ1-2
CASSAHRGKDYGYTF
TGTGCCAGCAGCGCACACAGGGGGAAGGACTATGGCTACACCTTC
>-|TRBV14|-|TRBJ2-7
CASSRGYEQYF
TGTGCCAGCAGTCGCGGGTACGAGCAGTACTTC
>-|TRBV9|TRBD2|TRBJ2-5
CASSVGGRASGGEETQYF
TGTGCCAGCAGCGTAGGAGGGCGGGCTAGCGGGGGGGAAGAGACCCAGTACTTC
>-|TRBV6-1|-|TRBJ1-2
CASIPVDMYGYTF
TGTGCCAGCATTCCCGTGGACATGTATGGCTACACCTTC
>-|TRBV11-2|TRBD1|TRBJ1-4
CASSLGRGRGNEKLFF
TGTGCCAGCAGCTTAGGTCGGGGCAGGGGGAATGAAAAACTGTTTTTT
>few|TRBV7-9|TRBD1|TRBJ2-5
CASNDRGETQYF
TGTGCCAGCAACGACAGGGGAGAGACCCAGTACTTC
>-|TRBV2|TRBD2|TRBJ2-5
CASSQLAGHQETQYF
TGTGCCAGCAGTCAACTAGCGGGGCATCAAGAGACCCAGTACTTC
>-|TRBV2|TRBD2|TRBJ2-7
CASSSGTSGSYEQYF
TGTGCCAGCAGTTCCGGGACTAGCGGCTCCTACGAGCAGTACTTC
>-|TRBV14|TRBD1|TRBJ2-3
CASSHGDRDLDTQYF
TGTGCCAGCAGCCACGGGGACAGGGACCTGGATACGCAGTATTTT
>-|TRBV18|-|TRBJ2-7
CASSPYDGGAGYEQYF
TGTGCCAGCTCACCATATGACGGCGGGGCGGGATACGAGCAGTACTTC
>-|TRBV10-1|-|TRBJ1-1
CASSSGRGTEAFF
TGCGCCAGCTCAAGTGGTCGGGGCACTGAAGCTTTCTTT
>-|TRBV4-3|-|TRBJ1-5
CASSQDITGYSNQPQHF
TGCGCCAGCAGCCAAGATATTACGGGATATAGCAATCAGCCCCAGCATTTT
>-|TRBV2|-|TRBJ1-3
CASGEDPSGNTIYF
TGTGCCAGCGGAGAGGATCCCTCTGGAAACACCATATATTTT
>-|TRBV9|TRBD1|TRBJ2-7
CASSVGGDRGYEQYF
TGTGCCAGCAGCGTAGGAGGGGACAGGGGCTACGAGCAGTACTTC
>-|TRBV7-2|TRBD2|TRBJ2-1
CASSFSGGDSYNEQFF
TGTGCCAGCAGCTTTAGCGGGGGGGACTCCTACAATGAGCAGTTCTTC
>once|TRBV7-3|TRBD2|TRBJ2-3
CASSSGTSGGDTQYF
TGTGCCAGCAGCTCAGGGACTAGCGGGGGAGATACGCAGTATTTT
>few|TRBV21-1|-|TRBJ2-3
CASSKGAGLAGGPATDTQYF
TGTGCCAGCAGCAAAGGGGCAGGGCTGGCGGGGGGGCCAGCAACAGATACGCAGTATTTT
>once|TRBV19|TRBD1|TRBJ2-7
CASSPSGTGTLYEQYF
TGTGCCAGTAGTCCGTCCGGGACAGGGACTCTCTACGAGCAGTACTTC
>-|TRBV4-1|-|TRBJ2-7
CASSQEREVLYEQYF
TGCGCCAGCAGCCAAGAAAGGGAGGTCCTGTACGAGCAGTACTTC
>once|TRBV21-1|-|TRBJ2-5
CASSPAGAEQETQYF
TGTGCCAGCAGCCCGGCGGGGGCTGAACAAGAGACCCAGTACTTC
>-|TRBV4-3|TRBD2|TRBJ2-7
CASSQDKRGYEQYF
TGCGCCAGCAGCCAAGATAAGCGGGGCTACGAGCAGTACTTC
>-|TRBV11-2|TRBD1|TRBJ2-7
CASSLEPQGAYEQYF
TGTGCCAGCAGCTTAGAGCCACAGGGGGCCTACGAGCAGTACTTC
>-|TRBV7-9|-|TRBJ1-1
CASSFLTDSTEAFF
TGTGCCAGCAGCTTTCTAACAGATTCCACTGAAGCTTTCTTT
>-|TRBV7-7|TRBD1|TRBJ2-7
CASSPGTESYEQYF
TGTGCTAGCAGCCCCGGGACAGAGTCCTACGAGCAGTACTTC